Each of the 11 T cell receptor beta chains below was sequenced from the same sample in a study of T cell responses to AZD1222 COVID-19 vaccine. Repertoires were generated with immunoSEQ multiplex PCR, while TCRdb's copy carries only in-frame clones and drops some. The sample includes about 170,000 clones, 80% to 90% of them seen just once. The material sequenced was peripheral blood, taken 28 days after the second dose of the MenACWY control vaccine. The receptors originated from an adult who received the MenACWY meningococcal vaccine as a control.

The CDR3 DNA sequence: TGTGCCAGCACCCTTCAGGTGACTGAAGCTTTCTTT. Protein product: CASTLQVTEAFF. The rearrangement joins TRBV28 to TRBJ1-1; unclear D gene. The CDR3 is 12 residues long. Trimming shortened V by 7 bases and J by 5 bases, and 11 bases separated the two germline ends. Germline values: CDR1 MDHEN, CDR2 SYDVKM.

The chain links TRBV10-3 to TRBJ2-2; 14 bases map to TRBD2. There are 18 residues in the CDR3. Germline CDR1 is ENHRY and CDR2 is SYGVKD. V trimming: 4 bases; J trimming: 3 bases; junction bases outside the gene matches: 7. The CDR3 sequence: CAISGGTSGSGDTGELFF. The CDR3 coding sequence is TGTGCCATCAGTGGGGGGACTAGCGGGAGTGGAGACACCGGGGAGCTGTTTTTT.

The CDR3 DNA sequence: TGTGCCTCCGGTCTACAGGGGGCGAATGAGCAGTTCTTC. Amino acid sequence: CASGLQGANEQFF. J is TRBJ2-1 and V is TRBV30; 9 positions match TRBD1. The CDR3 extends over 13 amino acids. With 7 bases clipped from V and 7 bases from J, the junction kept 8 bases outside the gene matches. The germline V gene has CDR1 GTSNPN and CDR2 SVGIG (reference sequence). Full variable domain (missing parts from reference TRBV30 and TRBJ2-1): SQTIHQWPATLVQPVGSPLSLECTVEGTSNPNLYWYRQAAGRGLQLLFYSVGIGQISSEVPQNLSASRPQDRQFILSSKKLLLSDSGFYLCASGLQGANEQFFGPGTRLTVL.

The genes are TRBV7-2 and TRBJ1-1, with D possibly TRBD1 on 6 matching bases. Germline V gene sequence: CDR1 SGHTA, CDR2 FQGNSA. The V and J ends lost 4 bases and 12 bases respectively, with 18 bases between them. CDR3 length equals 13 residues. The CDR3 bases are TGTGCCAGCAGCTCCGTACCGAACAGGGAAACTTTCTTT. Translated: CASSSVPNRETFF.

The chain is built from TRBV7-2 and TRBJ1-1, with D possibly TRBD1 on 6 matching bases. V was cut by 3 bases and J by 4 bases, with 18 bases left in between. Germline loops: CDR1 SGHTA, CDR2 FQGNSA. CDR3 length equals 16 residues. This CDR3 reads CASSFRRVRGATEAFF. The CDR3 region has the DNA TGTGCCAGCAGCTTTCGTAGGGTTCGGGGGGCCACTGAAGCTTTCTTT.

V gene TRBV7-9 combines with J gene TRBJ2-3; D is uncertain. Per germline, CDR1 SEHNR and CDR2 FQNEAQ (reference sequence). The CDR3 is 14 amino acids. The V end lost 1 base, the J end lost 1 base, and 6 bases lay between the germline ends. The CDR3 region is CASSLVARTDTQYF. CDR3 DNA sequence: TGTGCCAGCAGCTTAGTCGCCCGCACAGATACGCAGTATTTT.

The V gene is TRBV5-4, the J gene TRBJ2-3, with a tentative D call TRBD1 (6 bases). Germline V lookup: CDR1 SGHNT, CDR2 YYREEE (reference sequence). CDR3 size: 14 residues. V lost 3 bases, J lost 0 bases, and 8 bases lay in between. The CDR3 sequence: CASSSGQSTDTQYF. CDR3 nucleotide sequence: TGTGCCAGCAGCTCAGGACAGAGCACAGATACGCAGTATTTT.

The J gene is TRBJ2-7, the V gene TRBV3-1 (or the pseudogene TRBV3-2); D unclear. The CDR3 length is 14 residues. Trimming pared 4 bases from V and 1 base from J, leaving 11 bases between. Germline V lookup: CDR1 LGHDT, CDR2 YNNKEL (reference sequence). CDR3 in amino acids: CASSLLATSYEQYF. The CDR3 region has the DNA TGTGCCAGCAGCCTTCTGGCGACTTCCTACGAGCAGTACTTC.

V is TRBV6-6 and J is TRBJ1-5; 8 bases map to TRBD1. CDR3 length: 14 amino acids. Germline V gene data show CDR1 as MNHNY and CDR2 as SVGAGI (reference sequence). Losses at the gene ends were 5 bases for V and 6 bases for J; bases not matched to a gene: 6. CDR3 coding DNA: TGTGCCAGCAGTCACAGGGGGGCTCGTCAGCCCCAGCATTTT. Amino acids: CASSHRGARQPQHF.

The sample holds one count of this clone. Compared with germline, one end of the junction differs, possibly owing to a read error. The chain has TRBV9 and TRBJ2-1, with 12 bases identical to TRBD2. Germline CDR1 reads SGDLS; CDR2 reads YYNGEE. The CDR3 runs to 14 residues. The CDR3 protein is CASSVVPLAGGPIF. The CDR3 DNA reads as TGTGCCAGCAGCGTAGTCCCTCTAGCGGGAGGGCCTATCTTC.

The chain is built from TRBV15 and TRBJ2-7; D is unresolved. Germline CDR1 and CDR2: LNHNV and YYDKDF (reference sequence). V lost 1 base, J lost 5 bases, and 6 bases lay in between. This CDR3 comprises 12 residues. CDR3 in amino acids: CATSRARHEQYF. The DNA of the CDR3 is TGTGCCACCAGCAGAGCGAGACACGAGCAGTACTTC.